The clone carrying this T cell receptor (beta chain) was counted between two and nine times. No antigen is known for it. This record belongs to a study of vaccination and CD4 T cells after COVID-19. At the level of the study: Post-vaccine sample collection happened at a median of 72 days after dose two, ranging 14 to 241.

Study outcomes and limitations: For convalescent patients, 304 of the 307 vaccine-specific clones analyzed were classified as spike mono-reactive.

Once obtained from cultured CD4+ T cells, the DNA was sequenced using the Oncomine TCR Beta short-read assay. TCRdb fed the PCR reads into MiXCR, producing one record per CDR3 protein. The sample has approximately 20,000 distinct CDR3 sequences, 35% to 45% seen once; the top ten hold 5%. Documented treatment: approximately 9-day PBMC culture with coronavirus spike peptide pools or control peptides (ViraFEST assay). ViraFEST used peptide pools to expand antigen-specific T cells, then sequenced TCRs. Trimming removed 4 bases at V and 5 bases at J, with 8 bases between. The germline V gene encodes CDR1 SQVTM and CDR2 ANQGSEA. The CDR3 spans 11 residues.

The clonotype originates from a human donor who had recovered from COVID-19. Sequenced here: CD4+ T cells from blood, cultured in vitro, sampled before SARS-CoV-2 vaccination. This chain joins TRBV29-1 and TRBJ1-1, with D maybe TRBD1 (6 bases). The CDR3 sequence: CSVARGTEAFF. The CDR3 region has the DNA TGCAGCGTTGCCAGGGGAACTGAAGCTTTCTTT. Complete variable domain (other parts from reference TRBV29-1 and TRBJ1-1): SAVISQKPSRDICQRGTSLTIQCQVDSQVTMMFWYRQQPGQSLTLIATANQGSEATYESGFVIDKFPISRPNLTFSTLTVSNMSPEDSSIYLCSVARGTEAFFGQGTRLTVV.